One and the same sample provided the 11 T cell receptor beta chains below, sequenced in a study of T cell changes during pregnancy in multiple sclerosis. The data were produced by immunoSEQ multiplex PCR, yet TCRdb's version contains in-frame clones alone and is incomplete. Of 75,000 to 90,000 clones detected, about 90% appear once; the ten largest clones hold around 3.3%. Here the sequenced sample was PBMCs, taken in the first trimester of pregnancy. These receptors all stem from a female donor in good health, serving as a control in a pregnancy study. Some clones in this sample may be carry-over from other donors' samples.

The chain has TRBV29-1 and TRBJ1-2; TRBD1 is a possible D gene (6 bases). V was shortened by 1 base and J by 3 bases, with 18 bases between the two germline ends. Germline CDR1 and CDR2: SQVTM and ANQGSEA. The CDR3 has 16 amino acids. The CDR3 DNA reads as TGCAGCGTTGAAGGAGTCCCAGGGGCGCTACACTATGGCTACACCTTC. This encodes CSVEGVPGALHYGYTF.

This chain joins TRBV7-9 and TRBJ2-7; 9 nucleotides agree with TRBD1. CDR3 length: 15 amino acids. Germline assignment: CDR1 SEHNR and CDR2 FQNEAQ (reference sequence). After removal of 5 bases from V and 7 bases from J, the junction contained 12 bases not matched to a gene. In nucleotides, the CDR3 is TGTGCCAGCAGCCCGCGGACAGGGGAGCTTTTAGAGCAGTACTTC. Its protein is CASSPRTGELLEQYF. The full variable domain, rest sourced from reference TRBV7-9 and TRBJ2-7, is DTGVSQNPRHKITKRGQNVTFRCDPISEHNRLYWYRQTLGQGPEFLTYFQNEAQLEKSRLLSDRFSAERPKGSFSTLEIQRTEQGDSAMYLCASSPRTGELLEQYFGPGTRLTVT.

The genes are TRBV21-1 and TRBJ1-5; TRBD1, the D gene given by the table, was not confirmed from the DNA. TRBV21-1 is annotated as a pseudogene. The CDR3 covers 12 residues. CDR3 amino acids: CASSNRGQPQHF. The CDR3 nucleotides are TGTGCCAGCAGCAACAGGGGCCAGCCCCAGCATTTT.

The V and J genes are TRBV6-5 and TRBJ2-5, with TRBD1 identical over 9 bases. This CDR3 region has 14 residues. CDR1 is MNHEY and CDR2 is SVGAGI in the germline V gene. J gave up 4 bases and V 7 bases, and 7 bases lay outside the gene matches. CDR3 nucleotide sequence: TGTGCCAGCACCTTACAGGGGGCTGGAGAGACCCAGTACTTC. This sequence encodes CASTLQGAGETQYF.

The chain couples TRBV4-2 to TRBJ2-7; D is ambiguous. The germline gives CDR1 LGHNA, CDR2 YNFKEQ. Trimming removed 2 bases at V and 1 base at J, with 12 bases between. The CDR3 runs to 15 residues. CDR3 loop: CASSQKYTESYEQYF. The DNA of the CDR3 is TGTGCCAGCAGCCAAAAGTATACGGAGTCCTACGAGCAGTACTTC.

The chain has TRBV4-1 and TRBJ1-5; D call uncertain. The CDR3 is made up of 16 amino acids. The V end was cut by 0 bases, the J end by 1 base, with 10 bases between. Germline V gene data show CDR1 as MGHRA and CDR2 as YSYEKL. CDR3 in amino acids: CASSQDSGLSNQPQHF. In DNA form, the CDR3 reads TGCGCCAGCAGCCAAGATAGCGGATTAAGCAATCAGCCCCAGCATTTT.

The chain carries TRBV7-9 and TRBJ2-5; 8 nucleotides agree with TRBD1. The CDR3 contains 15 residues. Germline loops: CDR1 SEHNR, CDR2 FQNEAQ (reference sequence). V lost 1 base and J lost 4; bases outside the gene matches: 5. DNA of the CDR3: TGTGCCAGCAGCTTAGTAGGAGACAGGGGAGAGACCCAGTACTTC. Translation gives CASSLVGDRGETQYF. Drawing the rest from reference TRBV7-9 and TRBJ2-5, the complete variable domain is DTGVSQNPRHKITKRGQNVTFRCDPISEHNRLYWYRQTLGQGPEFLTYFQNEAQLEKSRLLSDRFSAERPKGSFSTLEIQRTEQGDSAMYLCASSLVGDRGETQYFGPGTRLLVL.

Here the CDR3 DNA reads TGTGCCAGCAGTGAAGATGGAGAGGCCGGGGAGCTGTTTTTT. Translation gives CASSEDGEAGELFF. The V call is TRBV6-1, the J call TRBJ2-2; the D is unclear. The CDR3 spans 14 residues. In germline, CDR1 is MNHNS, CDR2 SASEGT. V shed 1 base and J shed 6 bases, with 9 bases lying between them.

The chain is built from TRBV27 and TRBJ1-2; 8 bases line up with TRBD1. From germline, CDR1 is MNHEY and CDR2 SMNVEV (reference sequence). J gave up 4 bases and V 6 bases, and 4 bases lay outside the gene matches. This CDR3 has 13 residues. CDR3 sequence (DNA): TGTGCCAGCAGGCCAGGGGGCGGCTATGGCTACACCTTC. Translated, it gives CASRPGGGYGYTF.

This sequence joins TRBV19 and TRBJ2-1; weak D call: TRBD2 (5 bases). The CDR3 spans 17 residues. Trimming shortened V by 5 bases and J by 1 base, and 18 bases separated the two germline ends. Germline V gene lookup returns CDR1 LNHDA and CDR2 SQIVND (reference sequence). Written as DNA, the CDR3 is TGTGCCAGTAGTCCGAGACACCCGACTACATCCTACAATGAGCAGTTCTTC. Its translation: CASSPRHPTTSYNEQFF.

The chain carries TRBV28 and TRBJ2-7; perhaps TRBD1 as D (7 bases). Germline CDR1 and CDR2: MDHEN and SYDVKM. Deletions cut 2 bases from V and 2 bases from J, with 10 bases between. The length of the CDR3 is 14 residues. CDR3 sequence reads: CASSLQGGPYEQYF. The DNA for the CDR3 is TGTGCCAGCAGTTTACAGGGGGGCCCCTACGAGCAGTACTTC. Full variable domain (outside the CDR3, taken from reference TRBV28 and TRBJ2-7): DVKVTQSSRYLVKRTGEKVFLECVQDMDHENMFWYRQDPGLGLRLIYFSYDVKMKEKGDIPEGYSVSREKKERFSLILESASTNQTSMYLCASSLQGGPYEQYFGPGTRLTVT.